This T cell receptor (beta chain) came from a study of blood T cell repertoires in COVID-19. After removal of 0 bases from V and 3 bases from J, the junction contained 5 bases not matched to a gene. There are 16 residues in the CDR3. In germline, CDR1 is SGHDT, CDR2 YYEEEE. Donors in Cohort 3 counted as recovered after two negative PCRs, clearance, or symptom resolution. This table comes from immunoSEQ multiplex PCR, and its TCRdb copy is limited to in-frame clones, with some not included. The repertoire includes 290,000 or so clones, more than 75% of them detected once, and under 3% sits in the top ten.

Specimen: PBMCs or T cells enriched from blood (not recorded which). This TCR derives from a woman younger than 30 who had recovered from COVID-19. This chain links TRBV5-6 with TRBJ2-1, with 8 bases lining up with TRBD1. CDR3 nucleotide sequence: TGTGCCAGCAGCTTGGTTGGGACAGGTCACTACAATGAGCAGTTCTTC. Translation: CASSLVGTGHYNEQFF.